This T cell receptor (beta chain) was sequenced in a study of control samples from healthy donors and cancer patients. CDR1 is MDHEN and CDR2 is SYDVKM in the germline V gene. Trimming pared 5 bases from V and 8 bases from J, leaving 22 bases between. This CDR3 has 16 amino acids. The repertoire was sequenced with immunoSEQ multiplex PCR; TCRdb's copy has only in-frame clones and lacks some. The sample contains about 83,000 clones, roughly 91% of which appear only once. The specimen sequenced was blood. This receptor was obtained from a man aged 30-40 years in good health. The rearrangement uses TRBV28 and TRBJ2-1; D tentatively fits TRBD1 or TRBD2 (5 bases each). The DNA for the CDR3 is TGTGCCAGCAGTCATCTAGGGGAGCAAATTGGGCATGAGCAGTTCTTC. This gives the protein CASSHLGEQIGHEQFF.